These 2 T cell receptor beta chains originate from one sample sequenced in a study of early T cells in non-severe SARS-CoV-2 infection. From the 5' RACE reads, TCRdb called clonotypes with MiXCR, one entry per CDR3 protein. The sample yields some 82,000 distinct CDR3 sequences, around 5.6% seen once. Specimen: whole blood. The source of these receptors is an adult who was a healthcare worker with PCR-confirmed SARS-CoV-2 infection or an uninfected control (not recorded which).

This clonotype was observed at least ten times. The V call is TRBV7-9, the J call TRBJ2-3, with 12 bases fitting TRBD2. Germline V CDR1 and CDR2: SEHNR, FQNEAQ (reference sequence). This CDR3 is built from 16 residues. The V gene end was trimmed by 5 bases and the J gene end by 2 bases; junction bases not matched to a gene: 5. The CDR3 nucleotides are TGTGCCAGCAGCGCCCGACTAGCGGGGGTCACAGATACGCAGTATTTT. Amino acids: CASSARLAGVTDTQYF.

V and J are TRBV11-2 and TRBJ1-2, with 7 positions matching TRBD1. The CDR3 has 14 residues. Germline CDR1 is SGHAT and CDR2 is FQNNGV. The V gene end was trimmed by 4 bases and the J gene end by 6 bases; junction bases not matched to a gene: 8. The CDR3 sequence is CASSSGQDPHGYTF. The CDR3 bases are TGTGCCAGCAGCTCCGGACAGGATCCACATGGCTACACCTTC.